Included here is one TCR beta chain sequence, with context. What it binds is unknown. Germline values: CDR1 SGHRS, CDR2 YFSETQ. CDR3 length: 14 residues. V lost 4 bases and J lost 2, with 12 bases in between. This sample is part of a study of T-cell memory formation after mild COVID-19. Study-wide background: Most TCR clusters belonged to a single donor.

Study results and caveats: Contracting CD4+ clones sat mainly in CM and EM; CD8+ in EMRA. For second-wave clones that peaked at day 37, SARS-CoV-2 specificity went unverified.

TCRdb recomputed calls from the 5' RACE reads with MiXCR, one row per CDR3 protein. Of 380,000 or so distinct CDR3 sequences listed, about 13% are singletons. The sequencing sample was made of PBMCs or a T cell subset sorted from them (not recorded which). The chain carries TRBV5-1 and TRBJ1-2; tentatively, D is TRBD1 (5 bases). The TCR was taken from a man between 18 and 29 years old who had mild COVID-19 (a few samples of this study predate the infection). Cell type and time point are not known. The CDR3 bases are TGCGCCAGCAGCACAGGACACGGAAACTATGGCTACACCTTC. Its protein product is CASSTGHGNYGYTF.